This T cell receptor beta chain was recovered during a study of cytomegalovirus exposure and HLA in healthy donors. Overall study findings and caveats: Roughly uniform sequencing depth across donors was assumed, possibly incorrectly.

Trimming pared 3 bases from V and 3 bases from J, leaving 12 bases between. Germline CDR1 is SGHNT and CDR2 is YENEEA. CDR3 length equals 15 residues. This clone appeared a few times. As yet, its antigen is unknown. The PCR had 60 Vbeta and 13 Jbeta primers. TCRdb's table, derived via immunoSEQ multiplex PCR, lists solely in-frame clones and lacks some. The table includes around 27,000 clones, less than 70% detected once. The TCR comes from a male donor in good health and CMV-seropositive. The genes are TRBV11-3 and TRBJ2-1; perhaps TRBD2 as D (6 bases). The specimen sequenced was PBMCs. CDR3 sequence (DNA): TGTGCCAGCAGCTTTAGCGGAGATCTCTACAATGAGCAGTTCTTC. Its translation is CASSFSGDLYNEQFF.